What follows are 20 T cell receptor beta chains derived from one specimen sequenced in a study of blood T cell repertoires in COVID-19. Clones were read by immunoSEQ multiplex PCR, and TCRdb kept only the in-frame ones, dropping some. The sample contains around 320,000 clones, about 90% of which appear only once. Sequencing was carried out using peripheral blood. These receptors were collected from a woman aged 25-40 years with COVID-19, enrolled during active disease.

The genes are TRBV21-1 and TRBJ2-3; the D call TRBD2 from the table was never checked on the DNA. TRBV21-1 is listed as a pseudogene. The CDR3 has 14 amino acids. DNA of the CDR3: TGTGCCAGCAGCAATTGGGAGAAGGCAGATACGCAGTATTTT. This translates into CASSNWEKADTQYF.

The chain employs TRBV27 and TRBJ2-7; 10 bases are shared with TRBD1. The CDR3 runs to 12 residues. Germline lookup yields CDR1 MNHEY and CDR2 SMNVEV (reference sequence). V shed 10 bases and J 7 bases; nucleotides not matched to a gene: 7. CDR3 in DNA: TGTGCCACCCGACAGGGGGCAGGGGAGCAGTACTTC. Its translation is CATRQGAGEQYF.

V is TRBV2 and J is TRBJ1-2; D is possibly TRBD1 (6 bases). The V gene lost 0 bases and the J gene lost 9 bases, with 14 bases spanning the gap. The CDR3 loop spans 14 amino acids. Germline assignment: CDR1 SNHLY and CDR2 FYNNEI. Here the CDR3 DNA reads TGTGCCAGCAGTGAAGCGCTTACAGGGTCGCGCTACACCTTC. Translation gives CASSEALTGSRYTF.

V usage is TRBV5-1 and J usage is TRBJ2-3, with TRBD1 as a possible D gene (6 bases). The V end lost 4 bases, the J end lost 3 bases, and 18 bases lay between the germline ends. The CDR3 is 16 residues long. Per the germline V gene, CDR1 is SGHRS and CDR2 is YFSETQ. CDR3 sequence reads: CASSPPGQLLTDTQYF. The CDR3 bases are TGCGCCAGCAGCCCCCCGGGACAACTACTGACAGATACGCAGTATTTT.

The V and J genes are TRBV29-1 and TRBJ2-1, with TRBD1 matching over 11 bases. In germline, CDR1 is SQVTM, CDR2 ANQGSEA. This CDR3 has 14 amino acids. J gave up 7 bases and V 2 bases, and 4 bases lay outside the gene matches. This chain's CDR3 is CSVERGTGGNEQFF. CDR3 nucleotide sequence: TGCAGCGTTGAAAGAGGGACAGGGGGGAATGAGCAGTTCTTC.

V usage is TRBV3-1 (or the pseudogene TRBV3-2) and J usage is TRBJ2-1; no firm D call. CDR3 length equals 13 residues. The germline CDR1 and CDR2 sequences are LGHDT and YNNKEL (reference sequence). Deletions cut 7 bases from V and 7 bases from J, with 14 bases between. DNA for the CDR3: TGTGCCAGCAAAGTCTGGTCCGGGAATGAGCAGTTCTTC. Translating it yields CASKVWSGNEQFF.

The chain uses TRBV6-2 or TRBV6-3 and TRBJ2-1, with D perhaps matching TRBD2 (5 bases). The germline V gene has CDR1 MNHEY and CDR2 SVGEGT. V lost 6 bases and J 6 bases, leaving 18 bases between the germline ends. The CDR3 loop spans 15 amino acids. Written as DNA, the CDR3 is TGTGCCAGCAGCCCCCTGCTCCTACTAGGCAATGAGCAGTTCTTC. It specifies CASSPLLLLGNEQFF.

This clone was recorded once. This rearrangement joins TRBV11-2 to TRBJ1-4; D call uncertain. V was trimmed by 3 bases and J by 5 bases, leaving 10 bases between them. CDR3 length: 14 amino acids. Germline-derived CDR1 and CDR2 are SGHAT and FQNNGV. CDR3 coding DNA: TGTGCCAGCAGCTTGAGGATCGGAAATGAAAAACTGTTTTTT. Its translation: CASSLRIGNEKLFF.

The chain joins TRBV6-5 to TRBJ2-6; D is ambiguous. Between the trimmed V and J ends, which lost 4 bases and 1 base, there was a span of 2 bases. The CDR3 is 13 amino acids. Germline V gene data show CDR1 as MNHEY and CDR2 as SVGAGI. In DNA, the CDR3 is TGTGCCAGCAGTTCTTCTGGGGCCAACGTCCTGACTTTC. Its translation is CASSSSGANVLTF.

V is TRBV9 and J is TRBJ2-1; no reliable D call. V shed 0 bases and J shed 6 bases, with 10 bases lying between them. CDR3 size: 14 residues. Per germline, CDR1 SGDLS and CDR2 YYNGEE. This chain's CDR3 is CASSVVSLRNEQFF. CDR3 nucleotide sequence: TGTGCCAGCAGCGTAGTGTCGCTACGCAATGAGCAGTTCTTC.

V usage is TRBV28 and J usage is TRBJ2-3; the match to TRBD2 covers 8 bases. CDR1 is MDHEN, CDR2 SYDVKM, per germline. CDR3 size: 14 residues. The J segment lost 4 bases and the V segment lost 5 bases, leaving 5 bases of the junction unmatched. In DNA, the CDR3 is TGTGCCAGCAGTCCGGGGGGGCCATCAGATACGCAGTATTTT. Protein sequence: CASSPGGPSDTQYF. Drawing the rest from reference TRBV28 and TRBJ2-3, the complete variable domain is DVKVTQSSRYLVKRTGEKVFLECVQDMDHENMFWYRQDPGLGLRLIYFSYDVKMKEKGDIPEGYSVSREKKERFSLILESASTNQTSMYLCASSPGGPSDTQYFGPGTRLTVL.

The chain is built from TRBV27 and TRBJ2-7, with TRBD2 matching over 7 bases. The CDR3 is 15 residues long. The V and J ends lost 7 bases and 5 bases, in that order; junction bases with no gene match: 14. CDR1 is MNHEY and CDR2 is SMNVEV in the germline V gene (reference sequence). CDR3 region: CASKMGRDYIHEQYF. CDR3 bases: TGTGCCAGCAAAATGGGAAGGGACTACATCCACGAGCAGTACTTC.

This chain uses TRBV3-1 (or the pseudogene TRBV3-2) with TRBJ2-5, with 7 nucleotides matching TRBD2. This CDR3 contains 14 residues. V lost 3 bases to trimming and J lost 5 bases; unmatched junction nucleotides: 6. CDR1 is LGHDT and CDR2 is YNNKEL in the germline V gene (reference sequence). Here the CDR3 reads CASSQGGVEETQYF. DNA of the CDR3: TGTGCCAGCAGCCAGGGAGGGGTGGAGGAGACCCAGTACTTC.

In its sample, this clone was seen once. The V gene is TRBV28, the J gene TRBJ2-1; 9 bases line up with TRBD2. V gave up 2 bases and J gave up 5 bases; unmatched junction bases: 1. Germline loops: CDR1 MDHEN, CDR2 SYDVKM. The CDR3 totals 14 residues. CDR3 DNA: TGTGCCAGCAGTTTAGCGGGGGGGGACAATGAGCAGTTCTTC. Its translation: CASSLAGGDNEQFF.

This chain uses TRBV4-1 with TRBJ1-3; D gene uncertain. The CDR3 extends over 15 amino acids. Between the trimmed V and J ends, which lost 0 bases and 0 bases, there was a span of 6 bases. Germline V CDR1 and CDR2: MGHRA, YSYEKL. The CDR3 bases are TGCGCCAGCAGCCAAGATGAGGGCTCTGGAAACACCATATATTTT. Its protein is CASSQDEGSGNTIYF.

This clone was detected once. The genes are TRBV7-9 and TRBJ2-6; 10 bases line up with TRBD1. The V segment lost 5 bases and the J segment 8 bases; nucleotides outside the gene matches: 3. The germline gives CDR1 SEHNR, CDR2 FQNEAQ (reference sequence). This CDR3 region has 14 residues. CDR3: CASSTGQGTNVLTF. The CDR3 coding sequence is TGTGCCAGCAGCACGGGACAGGGGACCAACGTCCTGACTTTC.

V usage is TRBV11-3 and J usage is TRBJ2-2; TRBD1 matches at 8 bases. The CDR3 runs to 17 residues. V shed 5 bases, J shed 0 bases, and the junction held 8 bases outside the gene matches. Germline loops: CDR1 SGHNT, CDR2 YENEEA. CDR3 sequence: CASSPPGQGSNTGELFF. CDR3 bases: TGTGCCAGCAGCCCCCCCGGACAGGGATCGAACACCGGGGAGCTGTTTTTT.

The gene calls are TRBV5-6 and TRBJ1-2; D gene ambiguous. Germline lookup yields CDR1 SGHDT and CDR2 YYEEEE. The CDR3 loop spans 14 amino acids. V lost 6 bases, J lost 8 bases, and 20 bases lay in between. The CDR3 sequence: CASTSGIGSRGYTF. The DNA of the CDR3 is TGTGCCAGCACCTCCGGTATAGGGAGCCGCGGCTACACCTTC.

J is TRBJ1-1 and V is TRBV28; D not certain. Per the germline V gene, CDR1 is MDHEN and CDR2 is SYDVKM. CDR3 length: 13 amino acids. Trimming took 3 bases from V and 4 from J, leaving 9 bases between them. CDR3: CASSFTEGTEAFF. CDR3 coding DNA: TGTGCCAGCAGTTTCACGGAGGGCACTGAAGCTTTCTTT.

In its sample, this clone was seen once. The gene calls are TRBV7-9 and TRBJ2-5; a possible D gene is TRBD2 (5 bases). Germline values: CDR1 SEHNR, CDR2 FQNEAQ (reference sequence). This CDR3 is 13 amino acids long. V shed 8 bases and J shed 5 bases, with 15 bases lying between them. The CDR3 protein is CASSPRGRETQYF. The CDR3 DNA sequence: TGTGCCAGCTCCCCCCGGGGTCGGGAGACCCAGTACTTC. Supplemented by reference TRBV7-9 and TRBJ2-5, the full variable domain reads DTGVSQNPRHKITKRGQNVTFRCDPISEHNRLYWYRQTLGQGPEFLTYFQNEAQLEKSRLLSDRFSAERPKGSFSTLEIQRTEQGDSAMYLCASSPRGRETQYFGPGTRLLVL.